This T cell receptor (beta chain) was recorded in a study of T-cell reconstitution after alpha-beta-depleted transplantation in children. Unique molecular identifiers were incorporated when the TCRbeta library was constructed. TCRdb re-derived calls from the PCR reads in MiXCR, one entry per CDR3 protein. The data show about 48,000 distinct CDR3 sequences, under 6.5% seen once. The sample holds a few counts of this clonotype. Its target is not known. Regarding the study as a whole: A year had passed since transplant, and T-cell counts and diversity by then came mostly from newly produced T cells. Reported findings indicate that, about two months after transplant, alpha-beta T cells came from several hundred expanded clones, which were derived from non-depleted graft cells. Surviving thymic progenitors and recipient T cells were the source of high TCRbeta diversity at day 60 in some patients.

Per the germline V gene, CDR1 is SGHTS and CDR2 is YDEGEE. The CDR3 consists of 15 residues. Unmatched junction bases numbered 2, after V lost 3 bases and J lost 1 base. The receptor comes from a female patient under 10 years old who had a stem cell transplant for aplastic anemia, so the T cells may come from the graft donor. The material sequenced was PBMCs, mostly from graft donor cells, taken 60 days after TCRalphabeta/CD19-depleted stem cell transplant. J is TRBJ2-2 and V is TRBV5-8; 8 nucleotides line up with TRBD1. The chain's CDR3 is CASSYDRGNTGELFF. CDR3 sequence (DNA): TGTGCCAGCAGCTATGACAGGGGGAACACCGGGGAGCTGTTTTTT.